This TCR beta chain was profiled in a study of blood T cell repertoires in COVID-19. The wider study: T cells, B-cell-depleted T cells, or PBMCs supplied cDNA or gDNA.

The CDR3 extends over 14 amino acids. Germline V CDR1 and CDR2: SGHTA, FQGNSA. V was trimmed by 2 bases and J by 0 bases, leaving 4 bases between them. Original handling: Reference gene primer amplification gave estimated nucleated cell counts. Produced via immunoSEQ multiplex PCR; TCRdb's table is partial and in-frame only. V and J calls and clone size come straight from that table; D and trimming were deduced from the DNA. The sample shows roughly 50,000 clones, 60% to 80% of them seen only once. Sample: peripheral blood. The receptor comes from a human donor with active or convalescent COVID-19. The donor label of this sample is uncertain. V gene TRBV7-2 combines with J gene TRBJ2-2; D is unresolved. For the CDR3, the DNA is TGTGCCAGCAGCTTACAATCGAACACCGGGGAGCTGTTTTTT. It encodes CASSLQSNTGELFF.